This T cell receptor beta chain was identified during a study of cytomegalovirus exposure and HLA in healthy donors. This CDR3 comprises 13 residues. The germline V and J ends were trimmed by 0 bases and 15 bases, with 15 bases remaining between them. Germline-derived CDR1 and CDR2 are LNHNV and YYDKDF (reference sequence). The primer mix had 60 Vbeta and 13 Jbeta primers. Method: immunoSEQ multiplex PCR; TCRdb's copy keeps in-frame clones and lacks some. The repertoire includes more than 95,000 clones, more than 60% of them detected once, and around 3.7% sits in the top ten. The sample consisted of PBMCs. The chain uses TRBV15 and TRBJ2-1, with D perhaps matching TRBD1 (5 bases). The sequence came from a man aged 25 to 40 in good health and CMV-seronegative. CDR3 protein: CATSRDAPQGGFF. The CDR3 DNA follows: TGTGCCACCAGCAGAGATGCCCCCCAGGGCGGGTTCTTC.